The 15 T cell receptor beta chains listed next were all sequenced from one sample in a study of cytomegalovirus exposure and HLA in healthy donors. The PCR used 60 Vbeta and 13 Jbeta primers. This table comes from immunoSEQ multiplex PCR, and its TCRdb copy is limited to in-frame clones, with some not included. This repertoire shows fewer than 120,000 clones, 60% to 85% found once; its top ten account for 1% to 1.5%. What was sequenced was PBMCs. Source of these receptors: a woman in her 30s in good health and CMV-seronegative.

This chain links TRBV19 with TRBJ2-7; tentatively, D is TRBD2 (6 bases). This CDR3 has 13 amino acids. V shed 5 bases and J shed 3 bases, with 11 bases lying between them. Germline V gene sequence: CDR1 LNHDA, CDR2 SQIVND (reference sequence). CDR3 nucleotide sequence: TGTGCCAGTAGTCCGCGGGATTACTACGAGCAGTACTTC. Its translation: CASSPRDYYEQYF.

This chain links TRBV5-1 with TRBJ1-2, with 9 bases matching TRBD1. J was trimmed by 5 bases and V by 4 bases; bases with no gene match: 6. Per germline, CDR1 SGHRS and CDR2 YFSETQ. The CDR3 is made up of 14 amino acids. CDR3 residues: CASSADRGWYGYTF. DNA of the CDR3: TGCGCCAGCAGCGCGGACAGGGGTTGGTATGGCTACACCTTC.

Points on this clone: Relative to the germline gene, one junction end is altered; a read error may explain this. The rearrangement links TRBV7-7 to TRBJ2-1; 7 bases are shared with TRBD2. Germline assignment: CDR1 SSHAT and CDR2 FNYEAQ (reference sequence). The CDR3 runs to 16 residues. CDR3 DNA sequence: TGTGCTAGCAGCTTAACGCCCGGACTAGGAGAGAATGAGCAGTTCTTC. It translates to CASSLTPGLGENEQFF.

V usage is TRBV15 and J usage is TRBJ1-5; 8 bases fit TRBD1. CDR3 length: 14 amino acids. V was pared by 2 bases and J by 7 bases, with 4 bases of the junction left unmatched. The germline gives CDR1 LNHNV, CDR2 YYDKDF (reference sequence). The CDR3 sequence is CATSRSGGGQPQHF. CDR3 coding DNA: TGTGCCACCAGCAGATCAGGGGGCGGCCAGCCCCAGCATTTT.

The CDR3 DNA follows: TGTGCCAGCAGTGACTGGACAGTCGGTAATGAGCAGTTCTTC. Its translation is CASSDWTVGNEQFF. This chain connects TRBV25-1 to TRBJ2-1; D is possibly TRBD1 (6 bases). V gave up 3 bases and J gave up 7 bases, with 13 bases separating them. The germline CDR1 and CDR2 sequences are MGHDK and SYGVNS. This CDR3 region has 14 residues. Together with reference TRBV25-1 and TRBJ2-1, the CDR3 gives the full variable domain: EADIYQTPRYLVIGTGKKITLECSQTMGHDKMYWYQQDPGMELHLIHYSYGVNSTEKGDLSSESTVSRIRTEHFPLTLESARPSHTSQYLCASSDWTVGNEQFFGPGTRLTVL.

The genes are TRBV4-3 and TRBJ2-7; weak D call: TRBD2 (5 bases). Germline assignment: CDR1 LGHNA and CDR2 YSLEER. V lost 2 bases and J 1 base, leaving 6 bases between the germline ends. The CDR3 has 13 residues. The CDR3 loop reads CASSQRGSYEQYF. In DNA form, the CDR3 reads TGCGCCAGCAGCCAACGGGGTTCCTACGAGCAGTACTTC.

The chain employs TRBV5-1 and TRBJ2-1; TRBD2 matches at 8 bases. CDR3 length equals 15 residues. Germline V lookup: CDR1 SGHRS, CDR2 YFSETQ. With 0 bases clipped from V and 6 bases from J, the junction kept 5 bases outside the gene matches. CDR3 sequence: CASSLVRGGANEQFF. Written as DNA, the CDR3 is TGCGCCAGCAGCTTGGTACGGGGGGGGGCCAATGAGCAGTTCTTC.

The CDR3 nucleotides are TGTGCCAGCAGCTCGGGACCCCTCCACTTT. Its translation is CASSSGPLHF. The chain recombines TRBV28 with TRBJ1-6; no definite D call. Germline V CDR1 and CDR2: MDHEN, SYDVKM. The CDR3 has 10 amino acids. V lost 6 bases and J 12 bases, leaving 6 bases between the germline ends.

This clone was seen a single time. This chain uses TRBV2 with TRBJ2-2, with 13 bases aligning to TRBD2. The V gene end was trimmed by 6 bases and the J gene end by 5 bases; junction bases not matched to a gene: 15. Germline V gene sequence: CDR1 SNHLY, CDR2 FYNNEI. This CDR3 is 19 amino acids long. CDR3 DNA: TGTGCCAGCAGAGCCAGACAACGGACTAGCGGGAGTGGGACCGGGGAGCTGTTTTTT. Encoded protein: CASRARQRTSGSGTGELFF.

CDR3 sequence: CAWSVTGWDEQYF. In DNA form, the CDR3 reads TGTGCCTGGAGTGTTACGGGGTGGGACGAGCAGTACTTC. The genes are TRBV30 and TRBJ2-7; D may be TRBD2 (5 bases). CDR3 length equals 13 residues. Trimming pared 0 bases from V and 5 bases from J, leaving 11 bases between. CDR1 GTSNPN and CDR2 SVGIG come from the germline V gene (reference sequence).

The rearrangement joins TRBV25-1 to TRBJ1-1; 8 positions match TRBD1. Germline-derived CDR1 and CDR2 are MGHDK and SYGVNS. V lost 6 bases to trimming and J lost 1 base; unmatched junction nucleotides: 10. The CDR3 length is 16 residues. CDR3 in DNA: TGTGCCAGCAGCCACGGGGGACAGGCAAGGAACACTGAAGCTTTCTTT. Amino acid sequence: CASSHGGQARNTEAFF.

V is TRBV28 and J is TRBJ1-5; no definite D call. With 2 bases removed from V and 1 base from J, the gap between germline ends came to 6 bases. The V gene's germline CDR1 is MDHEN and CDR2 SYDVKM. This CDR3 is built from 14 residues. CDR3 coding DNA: TGTGCCAGCAGTTTAGAGGGCAGCAATCAGCCCCAGCATTTT. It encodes CASSLEGSNQPQHF.

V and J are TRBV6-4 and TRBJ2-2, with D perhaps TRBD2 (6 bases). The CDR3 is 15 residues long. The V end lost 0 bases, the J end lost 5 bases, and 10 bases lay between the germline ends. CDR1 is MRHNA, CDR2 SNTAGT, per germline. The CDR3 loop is CASSDSSGGTGELFF. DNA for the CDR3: TGTGCCAGCAGTGACTCTAGCGGTGGGACCGGGGAGCTGTTTTTT.

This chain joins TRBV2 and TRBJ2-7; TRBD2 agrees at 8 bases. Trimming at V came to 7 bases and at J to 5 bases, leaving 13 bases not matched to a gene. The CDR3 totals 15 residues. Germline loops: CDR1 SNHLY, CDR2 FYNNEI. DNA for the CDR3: TGTGCCAGCAAAACATGGGCGGGGGGCGAGAACGAGCAGTACTTC. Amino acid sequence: CASKTWAGGENEQYF.

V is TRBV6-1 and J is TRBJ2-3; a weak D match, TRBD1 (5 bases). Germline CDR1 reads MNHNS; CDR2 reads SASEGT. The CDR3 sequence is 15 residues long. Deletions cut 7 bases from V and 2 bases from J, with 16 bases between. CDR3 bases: TGTGCCAGCACTAGACAGAGACCATCCACAGATACGCAGTATTTT. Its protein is CASTRQRPSTDTQYF.